One and the same sample provided the 22 T cell receptor beta chains below, sequenced in a study of blood T cell repertoires in COVID-19. Produced via immunoSEQ multiplex PCR; TCRdb's table is partial and in-frame only. The sample includes roughly 130,000 clones, 70% to 80% of them seen just once. Sequencing used peripheral blood. The receptors here all came from a man between 60 and 70 years old with acute or convalescent COVID-19.

CDR3 sequence: CASSTTGQEEWQYF. The CDR3 coding sequence is TGTGCCAGCAGCACGACCGGACAAGAGGAGTGGCAGTACTTC. The chain has TRBV7-8 and TRBJ2-7; TRBD1 is a possible D gene (5 bases). The CDR3 is made up of 14 amino acids. The V end lost 5 bases, the J end lost 9 bases, and 20 bases lay between the germline ends. Germline V gives CDR1 SGHVS, CDR2 FQNEAQ.

V gene TRBV19 combines with J gene TRBJ1-5, with a tentative D call TRBD1 (5 bases). CDR1 and CDR2 from the germline V gene are LNHDA and SQIVND (reference sequence). Trimming removed 1 base at V and 1 base at J, with 8 bases between. This CDR3 is built from 15 residues. The CDR3 DNA sequence: TGTGCCAGTAGTATAGGACAGCTAAGCAATCAGCCCCAGCATTTT. Protein: CASSIGQLSNQPQHF.

As to this clone: In the same sample, other DNA sequences code for this CDR3. The rearrangement joins TRBV3-1 (or the pseudogene TRBV3-2) to TRBJ1-5; a weak D match, TRBD1 (5 bases). This CDR3 is 14 amino acids long. Per germline, CDR1 LGHDT and CDR2 YNNKEL (reference sequence). V was cut by 1 base and J by 6 bases, with 10 bases left in between. The CDR3 DNA is TGTGCCAGCAGCCAAGCAGGGCCTGGTCAGCCCCAGCATTTT. Amino acid sequence: CASSQAGPGQPQHF.

The V call is TRBV5-1, the J call TRBJ2-7, with D possibly matching TRBD2 (6 bases). There are 15 residues in the CDR3. Between the trimmed V and J ends, which lost 0 bases and 6 bases, there was a span of 16 bases. Germline CDR1 SGHRS, CDR2 YFSETQ. CDR3 sequence: CASSLEVGSRSEQYF. CDR3 DNA sequence: TGCGCCAGCAGCTTGGAGGTCGGGAGTCGAAGCGAGCAGTACTTC.

The rearrangement links TRBV9 to TRBJ2-4, with D maybe TRBD2 (6 bases). CDR3 length: 15 amino acids. Germline CDR1 SGDLS, CDR2 YYNGEE. V was cut by 0 bases and J by 7 bases, with 14 bases left in between. Written as DNA, the CDR3 is TGTGCCAGCAGCGTAGGGCCGGGGGAACGTAACATTCAGTACTTC. Protein product: CASSVGPGERNIQYF.

The chain is built from TRBV24-1 and TRBJ1-3; possible D gene TRBD1, 5 bases. The CDR3 runs to 14 residues. Germline V lookup: CDR1 KGHDR, CDR2 SFDVKD. V was clipped by 2 bases and J by 3 bases, with 7 bases between them. CDR3 sequence: CATSDSGIGNTIYF. CDR3 sequence (DNA): TGTGCCACCAGTGATTCAGGGATTGGAAACACCATATATTTT.

The chain is built from TRBV7-9 and TRBJ1-2, with a possible D match to TRBD1 (5 bases). The CDR3 totals 14 residues. Germline V gene lookup returns CDR1 SEHNR and CDR2 FQNEAQ (reference sequence). V gave up 1 base and J gave up 8 bases, with 14 bases separating them. The CDR3 region has the DNA TGTGCCAGCAGCTTAGGTTTCAGGGAGGGCGGCTACACCTTC. Its translation: CASSLGFREGGYTF. The whole variable domain, remainder taken from reference TRBV7-9 and TRBJ1-2, is DTGVSQNPRHKITKRGQNVTFRCDPISEHNRLYWYRQTLGQGPEFLTYFQNEAQLEKSRLLSDRFSAERPKGSFSTLEIQRTEQGDSAMYLCASSLGFREGGYTFGSGTRLTVV.

The gene calls are TRBV5-1 and TRBJ1-5; D may be TRBD1 (5 bases). The germline V gene encodes CDR1 SGHRS and CDR2 YFSETQ. V lost 0 bases and J 3 bases, leaving 10 bases between the germline ends. This CDR3 comprises 15 residues. The CDR3 DNA reads TGCGCCAGCAGCTTGGAGGGGAACCCCAATCAGCCCCAGCATTTT. Its protein product is CASSLEGNPNQPQHF.

This clone was detected a few times. The chain employs TRBV29-1 and TRBJ2-1; D is perhaps TRBD1 (6 bases). The V gene's germline CDR1 is SQVTM and CDR2 ANQGSEA. The CDR3 length is 11 residues. With 5 bases removed from V and 9 bases from J, the gap between germline ends came to 11 bases. CDR3 sequence (DNA): TGCAGCGTTAGCAGGGGCAGTGAGCAGTTCTTC. It is translated as CSVSRGSEQFF.

The rearrangement links TRBV11-2 to TRBJ1-2, with D possibly TRBD1 on 6 matching bases. This CDR3 is 13 amino acids long. V lost 0 bases and J 8 bases, leaving 10 bases between the germline ends. Germline V gene sequence: CDR1 SGHAT, CDR2 FQNNGV. The CDR3 DNA is TGTGCCAGCAGCTTAGAGGGGGGGCGCGGCTACACCTTC. It is translated as CASSLEGGRGYTF.

The chain has TRBV7-9 and TRBJ1-4, with 7 bases matching TRBD1. The CDR3 contains 15 residues. Germline V CDR1 and CDR2: SEHNR, FQNEAQ (reference sequence). With V trimmed by 5 bases and J by 5 bases, 8 bases remained unmatched. DNA for the CDR3: TGTGCCAGCAGCCTGGATGGGACAGAAAATGAAAAACTGTTTTTT. This translates into CASSLDGTENEKLFF.

J is TRBJ1-1 and V is TRBV29-1, with D uncertain. Trimming removed 4 bases from V and 2 bases from J, with 11 bases in between. There are 13 residues in the CDR3. The germline V gene encodes CDR1 SQVTM and CDR2 ANQGSEA. The CDR3 region has the DNA TGCAGCGTTGCTTACTCTTCTAACACTGAAGCTTTCTTT. Residues: CSVAYSSNTEAFF. The full variable domain, its missing parts supplied by reference TRBV29-1 and TRBJ1-1, is SAVISQKPSRDICQRGTSLTIQCQVDSQVTMMFWYRQQPGQSLTLIATANQGSEATYESGFVIDKFPISRPNLTFSTLTVSNMSPEDSSIYLCSVAYSSNTEAFFGQGTRLTVV.

The V gene is TRBV7-9, the J gene TRBJ2-3, with 11 bases matching TRBD1. This CDR3 has 16 amino acids. Per germline, CDR1 SEHNR and CDR2 FQNEAQ (reference sequence). With V trimmed by 1 base and J by 4 bases, 4 bases remained unmatched. The CDR3 DNA reads as TGTGCCAGCAGCTTAGGGACAGGGGGCAATTCAGATACGCAGTATTTT. Its protein is CASSLGTGGNSDTQYF.

The chain links TRBV30 to TRBJ1-1, with a possible D match to TRBD1 (5 bases). Trimming took off 0 bases at V and 1 base at J, with 9 bases between the two ends. The CDR3 totals 14 residues. Germline V gene lookup returns CDR1 GTSNPN and CDR2 SVGIG (reference sequence). The CDR3 nucleotides are TGTGCCTGGAGTGTAAGGACAACGAACACTGAAGCTTTCTTT. This translates into CAWSVRTTNTEAFF.

The chain recombines TRBV9 with TRBJ1-6; no firm D call. V gave up 0 bases and J gave up 7 bases, with 5 bases separating them. CDR3 size: 13 residues. Germline loops: CDR1 SGDLS, CDR2 YYNGEE. The CDR3 spells CASSVVLNSPLHF. In nucleotides, the CDR3 is TGTGCCAGCAGCGTAGTACTGAATTCACCCCTCCACTTT.

The chain uses TRBV7-3 and TRBJ2-5; 8 bases are a match to TRBD1. The CDR3 is made up of 15 amino acids. In germline, CDR1 is SGHTA, CDR2 FQGTGA. Trimming at V came to 5 bases and at J to 3 bases, leaving 8 bases not matched to a gene. The CDR3 coding sequence is TGTGCCAGCAGCCTAGCCGGGACAGGAGAAGAGACCCAGTACTTC. It encodes CASSLAGTGEETQYF.

The V and J genes are TRBV5-1 and TRBJ2-3, with a weak D call TRBD2 (5 bases). The CDR3 contains 15 residues. The V gene's germline CDR1 is SGHRS and CDR2 YFSETQ. The V and J ends lost 6 bases and 0 bases respectively, with 14 bases between them. The CDR3: CASNEGAHSTDTQYF. Here the CDR3 DNA reads TGCGCCAGCAACGAGGGAGCTCATAGCACAGATACGCAGTATTTT.

This chain connects TRBV14 to TRBJ1-1; TRBD1 aligns across 11 bases. The CDR3 covers 15 residues. V shed 5 bases, J shed 4 bases, and the junction held 6 bases outside the gene matches. CDR1 and CDR2 from the germline V gene are SGHDN and FVKESK. The CDR3 DNA sequence: TGTGCCAGCAGCATCCGGACAGGGGGCAGCACTGAAGCTTTCTTT. Its protein is CASSIRTGGSTEAFF.

This chain links TRBV9 with TRBJ2-7; 8 bases fit TRBD2. This CDR3 comprises 18 residues. Germline V CDR1 and CDR2: SGDLS, YYNGEE. V trimming: 0 bases; J trimming: 3 bases; junction bases outside the gene matches: 14. CDR3 in amino acids: CASSVGPPGSGSDYEQYF. The CDR3 DNA reads as TGTGCCAGCAGCGTAGGCCCACCGGGAAGCGGGAGTGACTACGAGCAGTACTTC.

The genes are TRBV19 and TRBJ1-2, with D uncertain. Germline lookup yields CDR1 LNHDA and CDR2 SQIVND (reference sequence). Trimming pared 3 bases from V and 7 bases from J, leaving 9 bases between. This CDR3 has 12 residues. The CDR3 spells CASSIGGFGYTF. CDR3 sequence (DNA): TGTGCCAGTAGTATCGGAGGGTTTGGCTACACCTTC.

The chain uses TRBV9 and TRBJ1-5; D unresolved. Per germline, CDR1 SGDLS and CDR2 YYNGEE. The V and J ends lost 0 bases and 2 bases respectively, with 9 bases between them. The CDR3 totals 15 residues. The CDR3 sequence is CASSVGSQGNQPQHF. The CDR3 DNA reads TGTGCCAGCAGCGTAGGTTCCCAGGGCAATCAGCCCCAGCATTTT.

The chain is built from TRBV6-6 and TRBJ2-7; 12 bases agree with TRBD1. The germline V gene encodes CDR1 MNHNY and CDR2 SVGAGI (reference sequence). The CDR3 has 13 amino acids. The trim removed 4 bases at V and 6 bases at J, leaving 1 base unmatched. For the CDR3, the DNA is TGTGCCAGCAGTTGGGACAGGGGGCGCGAGCAGTACTTC. Translated: CASSWDRGREQYF.